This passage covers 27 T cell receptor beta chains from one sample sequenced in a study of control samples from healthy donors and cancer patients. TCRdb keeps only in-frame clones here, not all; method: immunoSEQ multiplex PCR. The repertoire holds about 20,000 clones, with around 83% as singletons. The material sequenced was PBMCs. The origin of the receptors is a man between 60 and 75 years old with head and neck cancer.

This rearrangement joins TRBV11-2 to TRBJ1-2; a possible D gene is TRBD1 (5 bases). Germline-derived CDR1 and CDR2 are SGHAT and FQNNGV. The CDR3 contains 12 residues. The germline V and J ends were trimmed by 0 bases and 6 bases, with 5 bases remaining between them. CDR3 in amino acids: CASSLEGHGYTF. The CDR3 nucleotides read TGTGCCAGCAGCTTAGAGGGACATGGCTACACCTTC.

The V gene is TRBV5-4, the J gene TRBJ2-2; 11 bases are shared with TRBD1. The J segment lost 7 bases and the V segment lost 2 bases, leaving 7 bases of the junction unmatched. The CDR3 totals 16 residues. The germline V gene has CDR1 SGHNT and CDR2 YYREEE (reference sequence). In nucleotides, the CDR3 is TGTGCCAGCAGCTTAATGGGACAGGGGGTCGGCGGGGAGCTGTTTTTT. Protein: CASSLMGQGVGGELFF.

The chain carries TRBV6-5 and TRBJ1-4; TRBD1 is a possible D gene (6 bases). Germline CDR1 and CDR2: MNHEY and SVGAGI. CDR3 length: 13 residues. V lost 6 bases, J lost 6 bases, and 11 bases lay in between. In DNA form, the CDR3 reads TGTGCCAGCAGCACAGGGTTCGATGAAAAACTGTTTTTT. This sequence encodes CASSTGFDEKLFF.

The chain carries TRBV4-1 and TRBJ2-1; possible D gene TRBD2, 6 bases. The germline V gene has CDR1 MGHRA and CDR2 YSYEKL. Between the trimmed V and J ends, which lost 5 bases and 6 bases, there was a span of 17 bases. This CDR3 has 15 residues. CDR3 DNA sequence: TGCGCCAGCAGCTTAAGGGCGGGGTCTCCCAATGAGCAGTTCTTC. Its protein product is CASSLRAGSPNEQFF.

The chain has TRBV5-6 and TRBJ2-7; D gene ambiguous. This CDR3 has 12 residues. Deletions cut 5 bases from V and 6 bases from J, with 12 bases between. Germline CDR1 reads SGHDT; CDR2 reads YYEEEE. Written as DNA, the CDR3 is TGTGCCAGCAGTTATAGTTCCGTCGAGCAGTACTTC. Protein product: CASSYSSVEQYF.

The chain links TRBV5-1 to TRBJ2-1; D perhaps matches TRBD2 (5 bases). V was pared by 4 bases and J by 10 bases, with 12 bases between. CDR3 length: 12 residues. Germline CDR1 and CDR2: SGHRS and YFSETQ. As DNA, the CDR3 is TGCGCCAGCAGCGCGGACTCTCCGGAGCAGTTCTTC. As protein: CASSADSPEQFF.

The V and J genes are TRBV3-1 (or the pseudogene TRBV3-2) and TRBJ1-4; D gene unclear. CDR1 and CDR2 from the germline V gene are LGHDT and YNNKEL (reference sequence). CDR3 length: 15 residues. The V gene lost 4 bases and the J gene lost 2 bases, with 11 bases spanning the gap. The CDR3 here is CASSPSRDTNEKLFF. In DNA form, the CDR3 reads TGTGCCAGCAGCCCCTCCCGAGATACTAATGAAAAACTGTTTTTT.

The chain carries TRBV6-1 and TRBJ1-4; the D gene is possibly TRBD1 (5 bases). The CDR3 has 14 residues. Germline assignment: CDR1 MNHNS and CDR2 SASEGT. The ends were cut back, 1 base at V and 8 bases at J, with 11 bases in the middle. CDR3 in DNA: TGTGCCAGCAGTGAAGTCTGGGGCTCGGAAAAACTGTTTTTT. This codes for CASSEVWGSEKLFF.

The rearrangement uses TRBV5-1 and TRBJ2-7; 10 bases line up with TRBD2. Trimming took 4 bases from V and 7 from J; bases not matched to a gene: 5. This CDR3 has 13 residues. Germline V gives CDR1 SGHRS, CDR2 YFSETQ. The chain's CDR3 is CASSISGRFEQYF. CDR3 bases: TGCGCCAGCAGCATTAGCGGGAGGTTTGAGCAGTACTTC. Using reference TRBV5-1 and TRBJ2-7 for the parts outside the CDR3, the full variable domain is KAGVTQTPRYLIKTRGQQVTLSCSPISGHRSVSWYQQTPGQGLQFLFEYFSETQRNKGNFPGRFSGRQFSNSRSEMNVSTLELGDSALYLCASSISGRFEQYFGPGTRLTVT.

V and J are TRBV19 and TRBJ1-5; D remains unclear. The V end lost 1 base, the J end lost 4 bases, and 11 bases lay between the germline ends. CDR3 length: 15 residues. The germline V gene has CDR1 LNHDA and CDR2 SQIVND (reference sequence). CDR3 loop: CASSIVAVGNQPQHF. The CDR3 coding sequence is TGTGCCAGTAGTATAGTGGCAGTGGGTAATCAGCCCCAGCATTTT.

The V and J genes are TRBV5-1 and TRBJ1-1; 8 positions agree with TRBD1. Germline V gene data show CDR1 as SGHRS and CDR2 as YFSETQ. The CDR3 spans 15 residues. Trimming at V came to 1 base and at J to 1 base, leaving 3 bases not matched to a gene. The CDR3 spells CASSLQGAANTEAFF. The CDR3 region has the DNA TGCGCCAGCAGCTTGCAGGGGGCTGCGAACACTGAAGCTTTCTTT. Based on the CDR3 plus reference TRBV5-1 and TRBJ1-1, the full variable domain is KAGVTQTPRYLIKTRGQQVTLSCSPISGHRSVSWYQQTPGQGLQFLFEYFSETQRNKGNFPGRFSGRQFSNSRSEMNVSTLELGDSALYLCASSLQGAANTEAFFGQGTRLTVV.

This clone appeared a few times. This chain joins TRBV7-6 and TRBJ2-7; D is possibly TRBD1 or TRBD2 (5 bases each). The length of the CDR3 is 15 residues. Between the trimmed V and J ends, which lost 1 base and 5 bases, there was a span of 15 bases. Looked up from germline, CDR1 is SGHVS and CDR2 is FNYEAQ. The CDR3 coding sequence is TGTGCCAGCAGCTTAGAGAGGGAGAGAGGGGACGAGCAGTACTTC. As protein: CASSLERERGDEQYF.

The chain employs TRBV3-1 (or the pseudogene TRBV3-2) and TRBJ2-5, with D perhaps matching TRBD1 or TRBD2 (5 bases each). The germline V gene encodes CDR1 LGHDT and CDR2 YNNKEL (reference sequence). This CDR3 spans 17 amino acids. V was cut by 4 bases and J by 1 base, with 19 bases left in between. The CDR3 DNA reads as TGTGCCAGCAGCCCCTACCCCCGAGGGGACCCCCAAGAGACCCAGTACTTC. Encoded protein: CASSPYPRGDPQETQYF.

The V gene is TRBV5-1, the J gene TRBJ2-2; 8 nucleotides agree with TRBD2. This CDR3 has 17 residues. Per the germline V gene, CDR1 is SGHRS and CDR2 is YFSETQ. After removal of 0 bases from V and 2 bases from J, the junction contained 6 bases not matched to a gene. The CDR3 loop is CASSLGPSGRNTGELFF. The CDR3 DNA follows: TGCGCCAGCAGCTTGGGACCTAGCGGGCGAAACACCGGGGAGCTGTTTTTT. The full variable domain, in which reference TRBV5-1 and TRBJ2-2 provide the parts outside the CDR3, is KAGVTQTPRYLIKTRGQQVTLSCSPISGHRSVSWYQQTPGQGLQFLFEYFSETQRNKGNFPGRFSGRQFSNSRSEMNVSTLELGDSALYLCASSLGPSGRNTGELFFGEGSRLTVL.

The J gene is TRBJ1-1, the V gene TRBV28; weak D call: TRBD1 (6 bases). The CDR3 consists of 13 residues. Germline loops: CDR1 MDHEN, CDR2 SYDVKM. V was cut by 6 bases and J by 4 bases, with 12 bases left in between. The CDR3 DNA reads TGTGCCAGCAGATCCGGGGGCGGCACTGAAGCTTTCTTT. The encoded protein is CASRSGGGTEAFF.

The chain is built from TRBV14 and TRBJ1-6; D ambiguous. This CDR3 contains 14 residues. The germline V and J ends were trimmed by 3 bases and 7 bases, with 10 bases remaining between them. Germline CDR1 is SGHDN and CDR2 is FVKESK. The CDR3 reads CASSHRGVNSPLHF. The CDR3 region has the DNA TGTGCCAGCAGCCACCGAGGCGTAAATTCACCCCTCCACTTT.

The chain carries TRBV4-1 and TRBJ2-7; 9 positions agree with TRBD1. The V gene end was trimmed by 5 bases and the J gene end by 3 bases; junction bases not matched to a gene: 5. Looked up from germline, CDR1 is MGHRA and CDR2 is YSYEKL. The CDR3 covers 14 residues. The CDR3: CASSRPGQGYEQYF. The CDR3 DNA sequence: TGCGCCAGCAGCAGACCGGGACAGGGCTACGAGCAGTACTTC.

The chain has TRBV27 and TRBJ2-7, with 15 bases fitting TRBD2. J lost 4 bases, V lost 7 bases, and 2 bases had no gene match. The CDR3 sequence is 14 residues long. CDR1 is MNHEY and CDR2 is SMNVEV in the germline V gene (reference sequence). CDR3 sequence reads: CASTGLAGGYEQYF. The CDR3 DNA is TGTGCCAGCACAGGACTAGCGGGAGGGTACGAGCAGTACTTC.

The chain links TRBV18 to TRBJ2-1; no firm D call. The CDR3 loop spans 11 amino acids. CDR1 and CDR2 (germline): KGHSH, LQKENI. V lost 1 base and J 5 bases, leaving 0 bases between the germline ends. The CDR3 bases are TGTGCCAGCTCACCACACAATGAGCAGTTCTTC. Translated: CASSPHNEQFF.

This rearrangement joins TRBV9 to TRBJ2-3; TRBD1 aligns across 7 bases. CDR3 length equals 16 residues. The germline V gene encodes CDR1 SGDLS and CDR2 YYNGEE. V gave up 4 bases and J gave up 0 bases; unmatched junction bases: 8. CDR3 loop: CASSPPDRLSTDTQYF. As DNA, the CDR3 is TGTGCCAGCAGCCCACCGGACAGGCTTAGCACAGATACGCAGTATTTT. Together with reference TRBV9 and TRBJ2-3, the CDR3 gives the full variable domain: DSGVTQTPKHLITATGQRVTLRCSPRSGDLSVYWYQQSLDQGLQFLIQYYNGEERAKGNILERFSAQQFPDLHSELNLSSLELGDSALYFCASSPPDRLSTDTQYFGPGTRLTVL.

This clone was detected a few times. CDR3 protein: CASSLLGRGRAGEQYF. The CDR3 bases are TGCGCCAGCAGCTTGCTGGGACGGGGAAGGGCGGGCGAGCAGTACTTC. The chain recombines TRBV5-1 with TRBJ2-7; D may correspond to TRBD1 or TRBD2 (5 bases each). With 1 base removed from V and 6 bases from J, the gap between germline ends came to 20 bases. The germline V gene has CDR1 SGHRS and CDR2 YFSETQ. This CDR3 has 16 amino acids.

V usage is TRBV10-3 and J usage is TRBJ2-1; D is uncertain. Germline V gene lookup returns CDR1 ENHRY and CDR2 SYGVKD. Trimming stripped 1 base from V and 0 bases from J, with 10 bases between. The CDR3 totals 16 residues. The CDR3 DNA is TGTGCCATCAGTGAGTTCGGGCATTTCTCCTACAATGAGCAGTTCTTC. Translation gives CAISEFGHFSYNEQFF.

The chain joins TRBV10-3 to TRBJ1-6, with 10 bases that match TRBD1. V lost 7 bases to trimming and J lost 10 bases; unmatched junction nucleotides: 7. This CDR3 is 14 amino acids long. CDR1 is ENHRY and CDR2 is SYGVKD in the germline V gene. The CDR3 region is CAINRDRGGSPLHF. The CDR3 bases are TGTGCCATCAACCGGGACAGGGGTGGCTCACCCCTCCACTTT.

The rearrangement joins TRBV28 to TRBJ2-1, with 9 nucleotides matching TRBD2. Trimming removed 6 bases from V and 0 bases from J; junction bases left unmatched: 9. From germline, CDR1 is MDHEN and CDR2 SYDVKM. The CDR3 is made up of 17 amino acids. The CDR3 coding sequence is TGTGCCAGCAGATCTTATACGGGACTAGCCTCCTACAATGAGCAGTTCTTC. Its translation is CASRSYTGLASYNEQFF.

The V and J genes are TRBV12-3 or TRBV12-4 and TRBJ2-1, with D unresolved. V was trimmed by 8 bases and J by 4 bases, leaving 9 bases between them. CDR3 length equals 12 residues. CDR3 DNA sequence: TGTGCCAGCGTCAGAGATTACAATGAGCAGTTCTTC. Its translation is CASVRDYNEQFF.

The CDR3, as DNA: TGCGCCAGCAGCCAATACGACCGGGGACTAGCGGGAGGGGAGCAGTACTTC. It specifies CASSQYDRGLAGGEQYF. The J gene is TRBJ2-7, the V gene TRBV4-1, with 16 bases fitting TRBD2. This CDR3 is built from 17 residues. Germline V gene data show CDR1 as MGHRA and CDR2 as YSYEKL. V dropped 2 bases and J dropped 7; count of bases not matched to a gene: 8.

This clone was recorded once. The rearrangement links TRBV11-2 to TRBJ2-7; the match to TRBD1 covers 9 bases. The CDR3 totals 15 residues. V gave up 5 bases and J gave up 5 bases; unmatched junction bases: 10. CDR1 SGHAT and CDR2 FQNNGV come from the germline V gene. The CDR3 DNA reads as TGTGCCAGCAGCGTCCCCGTCACAGGGGGCCACGAGCAGTACTTC. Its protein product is CASSVPVTGGHEQYF.